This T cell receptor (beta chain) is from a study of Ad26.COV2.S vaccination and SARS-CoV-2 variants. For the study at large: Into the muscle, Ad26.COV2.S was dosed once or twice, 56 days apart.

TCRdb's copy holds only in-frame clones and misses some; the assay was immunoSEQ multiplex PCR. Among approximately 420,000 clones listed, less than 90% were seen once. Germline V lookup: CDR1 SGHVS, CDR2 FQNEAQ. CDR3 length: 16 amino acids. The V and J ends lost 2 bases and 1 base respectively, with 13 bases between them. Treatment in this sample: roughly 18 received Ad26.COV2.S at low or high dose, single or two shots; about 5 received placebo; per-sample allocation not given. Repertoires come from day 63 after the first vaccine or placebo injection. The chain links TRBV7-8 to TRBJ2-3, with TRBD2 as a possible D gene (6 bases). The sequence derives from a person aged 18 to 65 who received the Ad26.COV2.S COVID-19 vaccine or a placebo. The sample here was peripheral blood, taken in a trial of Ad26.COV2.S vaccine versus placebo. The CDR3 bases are TGTGCCAGCAGCTTAACGGCCCAGCGGGGCACAGATACGCAGTATTTT. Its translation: CASSLTAQRGTDTQYF.